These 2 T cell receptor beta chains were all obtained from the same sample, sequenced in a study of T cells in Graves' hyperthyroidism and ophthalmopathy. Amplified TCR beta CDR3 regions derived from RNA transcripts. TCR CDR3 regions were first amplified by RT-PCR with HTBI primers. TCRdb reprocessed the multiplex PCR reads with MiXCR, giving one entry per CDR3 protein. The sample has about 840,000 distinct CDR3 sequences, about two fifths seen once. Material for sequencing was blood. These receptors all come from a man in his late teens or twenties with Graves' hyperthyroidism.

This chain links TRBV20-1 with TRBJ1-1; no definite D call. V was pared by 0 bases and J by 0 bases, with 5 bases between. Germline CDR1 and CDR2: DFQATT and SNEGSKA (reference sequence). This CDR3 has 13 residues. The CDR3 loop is CSARDELNTEAFF. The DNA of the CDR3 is TGCAGTGCTAGAGACGAACTGAACACTGAAGCTTTCTTT.

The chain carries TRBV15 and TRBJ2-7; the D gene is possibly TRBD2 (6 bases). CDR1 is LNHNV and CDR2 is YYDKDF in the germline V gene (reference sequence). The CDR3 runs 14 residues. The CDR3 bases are TGTGCTACCCTCAGAGGACTATTGGACTACGAGCAGTACTTC. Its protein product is CATLRGLLDYEQYF.